This TCR beta chain is from a study of vaccination and CD4 T cells after COVID-19. Cultured CD4+ T-cell DNA underwent Oncomine TCR Beta short-read sequencing. TCRdb recomputed calls from the PCR reads with MiXCR, one row per CDR3 protein. The data hold over 2,000 distinct CDR3 sequences, with more than 30% observed a single time. This clonotype showed up just a few times. Its cognate antigen is unknown. V shed 0 bases, J shed 0 bases, and the junction held 1 base outside the gene matches. The CDR3 extends over 16 amino acids. Per the germline V gene, CDR1 is KGHDR and CDR2 is SFDVKD. Stated treatment: roughly ten-day PBMC culture with coronavirus spike peptide pools or control peptides (ViraFEST assay). Investigators obtained the unexposed donor's CD4+ T cells before the COVID-19 pandemic (2011-2018).

This TCR was sampled from a human donor in good health. The specimen was CD4+ T cells from blood, cultured in vitro. This chain connects TRBV24-1 to TRBJ2-5; 9 bases match TRBD1. The CDR3 coding sequence is TGTGCCACCAGTGATTTGGGACAGGGGCACCAAGAGACCCAGTACTTC. This translates into CATSDLGQGHQETQYF.